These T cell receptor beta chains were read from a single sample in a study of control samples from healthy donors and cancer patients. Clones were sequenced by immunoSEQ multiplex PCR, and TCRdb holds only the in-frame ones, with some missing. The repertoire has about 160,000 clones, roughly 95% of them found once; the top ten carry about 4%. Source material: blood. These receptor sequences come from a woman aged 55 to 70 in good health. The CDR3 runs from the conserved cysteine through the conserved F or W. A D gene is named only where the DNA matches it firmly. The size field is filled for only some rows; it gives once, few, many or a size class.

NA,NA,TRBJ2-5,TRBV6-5,TGTGCCAGCAGTTACCGCGGACTTCAAGAGACCCAGTACTTC,CASSYRGLQETQYF
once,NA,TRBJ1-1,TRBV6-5,TGTGCCAGCAACAATAGGGGGGACGTCGGTCGGGCTTTCTTT,CASNNRGDVGRAFF
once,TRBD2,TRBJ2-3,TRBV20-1,TGCAGTGCTAGTTGGAGCGGGGGCACAGATACGCAGTATTTT,CSASWSGGTDTQYF
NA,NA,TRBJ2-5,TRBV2,TGTGCCACCGGTCGATGGGAGACCCAGTACTTC,CATGRWETQYF
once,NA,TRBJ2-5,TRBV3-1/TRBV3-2,TGTGCCAGCAGCCAAGATTGGGGGGCGGGTGAGACCCAGTACTTC,CASSQDWGAGETQYF
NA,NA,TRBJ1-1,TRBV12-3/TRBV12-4,TGTGCCAGCAGTTTAACCGCGAACACTGAAGCTTTCTTT,CASSLTANTEAFF
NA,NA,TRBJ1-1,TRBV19,TGTGCCAGTAGTATAGTCGGGAGGAAGAAAAACACTGAAGCTTTCTTT,CASSIVGRKKNTEAFF
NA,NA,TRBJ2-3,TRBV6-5,TGTGCCAGCAGGTATCTCCTTTTCACAGATACGCAGTATTTT,CASRYLLFTDTQYF
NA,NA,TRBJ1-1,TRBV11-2,TGTGCCAGCAGCTGGAAGAGGGGGAAAGAAGCTTTCTTT,CASSWKRGKEAFF
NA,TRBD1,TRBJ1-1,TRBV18,TGTGCCAGCTCACCTCAGGGGGCTGAAGCTTTCTTT,CASSPQGAEAFF
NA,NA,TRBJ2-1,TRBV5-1,TGCGCCAGCAGCTCCGGGACGGTATACAATGAGCAGTTCTTC,CASSSGTVYNEQFF
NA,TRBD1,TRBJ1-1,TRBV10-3,TGTGCCATCAGGCCGGGACAGGGAGGCACTGAAGCTTTCTTT,CAIRPGQGGTEAFF
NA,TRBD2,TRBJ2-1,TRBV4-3,TGCGCCAGCAGCCACGGGACTAGCGGGGACTACAATGAGCAGTTCTTC,CASSHGTSGDYNEQFF
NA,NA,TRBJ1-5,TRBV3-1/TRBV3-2,TGTGCCAGCAGCCAAGCAGTAGGCGGACAGCCCCAGCATTTT,CASSQAVGGQPQHF
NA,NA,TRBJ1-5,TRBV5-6,TGTGCCAGCAGCCGCGTCAATCAGCCCCAGCATTTT,CASSRVNQPQHF
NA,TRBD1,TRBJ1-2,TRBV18,TGTGCCAGCTCACCACTCCAGGGGGTATCGGATGGCTACACCTTC,CASSPLQGVSDGYTF
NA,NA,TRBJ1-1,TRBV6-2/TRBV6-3,TGTGCCAGCAGTTACTCGGGGAGACGCACTGAAGCTTTCTTT,CASSYSGRRTEAFF
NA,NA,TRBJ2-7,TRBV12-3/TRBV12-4,TGTGCCAGCAGTAGAGGGGAAACGTACGAGCAGTACTTC,CASSRGETYEQYF
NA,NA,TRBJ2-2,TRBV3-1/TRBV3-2,TGTGCCAGCAGCCAGGCAGGGGTGATTTACACCGGGGAGCTGTTTTTT,CASSQAGVIYTGELFF
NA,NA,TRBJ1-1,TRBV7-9,TGTGCCAGCGGTAACACTGAAGCTTTCTTT,CASGNTEAFF
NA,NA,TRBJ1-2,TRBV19,TGTGCCAGTAGTATGGGAACAGGAGATTATGGCTACACCTTC,CASSMGTGDYGYTF
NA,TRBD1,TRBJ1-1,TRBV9,TGTGCCAGCAGCGTGGTGACAGGGGGGACTGAAGCTTTCTTT,CASSVVTGGTEAFF
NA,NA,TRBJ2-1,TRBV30,TGTGCCTGGACATGGTACAATGAGCAGTTCTTC,CAWTWYNEQFF
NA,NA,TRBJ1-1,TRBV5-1,TGCGCCAGCAGCTTGACTACGGGGAACACTGAAGCTTTCTTT,CASSLTTGNTEAFF
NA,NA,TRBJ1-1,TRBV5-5,TGTGCCAGCAGCTTGTTACCATGGGATATGGGCACTGAAGCTTTCTTT,CASSLLPWDMGTEAFF
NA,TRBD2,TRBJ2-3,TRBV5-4,TGTGCCAGCAGCTTCTTAGCGGGGGCCACAGATACGCAGTATTTT,CASSFLAGATDTQYF
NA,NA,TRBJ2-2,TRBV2,TGTGCCAGCAGGGACGGGCGGGGCACCGGGGAGCTGTTTTTT,CASRDGRGTGELFF
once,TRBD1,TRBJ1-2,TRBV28,TGTGCCAGCAGCCGAGGGTGGGCAGGGGGCGAGGGCTACACCTTC,CASSRGWAGGEGYTF